This T cell receptor (beta chain) was sequenced for a study of PD-1 blockade in mismatch repair-deficient tumors. Study-level information: Patients had around 11 mismatch repair-deficient cancer types and were previously treated and progressing.

Trimming took 5 bases from V and 7 from J, leaving 11 bases between them. Per the germline V gene, CDR1 is SGHAT and CDR2 is FQNNGV. The CDR3 loop spans 12 amino acids. Every patient had mismatch repair deficiency by PCR or immunohistochemistry. A few pembrolizumab responders had their TCRs sequenced. This clone has a handful of counts. The antigen remains unidentified. General observations from the study: After pembrolizumab, tumor-resident clones rose rapidly, then generally contracted before radiologic responses.

The data were produced by immunoSEQ multiplex PCR, yet TCRdb's version contains in-frame clones alone and is incomplete. The data contain around 100,000 clones, about three quarters of them singletons. The gene calls are TRBV11-2 and TRBJ1-2; D is uncertain. Source: peripheral blood, taken about 13 months after starting pembrolizumab. This TCR derives from an adult with mismatch repair-deficient cancer. CDR3 DNA: TGTGCCAGCAGCCCTGGCAGTTCTGGCTACACCTTC. Protein: CASSPGSSGYTF. Full variable domain (remainder filled in from reference TRBV11-2 and TRBJ1-2): EAGVAQSPRYKIIEKRQSVAFWCNPISGHATLYWYQQILGQGPKLLIQFQNNGVVDDSQLPKDRFSAERLKGVDSTLKIQPAKLEDSAVYLCASSPGSSGYTFGSGTRLTVV.